Shown below are 31 T cell receptor beta chains from a single sample sequenced in a study of T cell changes during pregnancy in multiple sclerosis. Measured with immunoSEQ multiplex PCR; TCRdb has only the in-frame clones, and not every one. The sample shows approximately 88,000 clones, around 93% of them seen only once. This sample comprised peripheral blood, obtained in the first trimester of pregnancy. The receptors shown here come from a female donor with multiple sclerosis, enrolled in a pregnancy study.

The J gene is TRBJ2-7, the V gene TRBV29-1; D is perhaps TRBD2 (5 bases). From germline, CDR1 is SQVTM and CDR2 ANQGSEA. Trimming left V 0 bases short and J 0 bases short, with 15 bases between. The CDR3 has 16 residues. Here the CDR3 reads CSVEDGPKEGSYEQYF. The CDR3 bases are TGCAGCGTTGAAGATGGTCCCAAAGAGGGCTCCTACGAGCAGTACTTC.

This chain's CDR3 is CASSSRTGQTQYF. CDR3 nucleotides: TGTGCCAGCAGTTCTAGGACGGGACAGACGCAGTACTTC. The chain couples TRBV27 to TRBJ2-7; 7 positions match TRBD1. Germline V CDR1 and CDR2: MNHEY, SMNVEV (reference sequence). With V trimmed by 4 bases and J by 9 bases, 9 bases remained unmatched. The CDR3 runs 13 residues.

The V gene is TRBV2, the J gene TRBJ2-3, with D possibly matching TRBD1 (6 bases). Germline V gene data show CDR1 as SNHLY and CDR2 as FYNNEI. This CDR3 has 16 amino acids. Trimming pared 6 bases from V and 6 bases from J, leaving 22 bases between. The CDR3 DNA follows: TGTGCCAGCAGCTACCATCCAACAGGGATAGGGGATACGCAGTATTTT. Its protein is CASSYHPTGIGDTQYF.

The chain couples TRBV19 to TRBJ2-1; 12 bases are shared with TRBD2. This CDR3 spans 15 amino acids. V dropped 2 bases and J dropped 9; count of bases not matched to a gene: 5. Germline CDR1 and CDR2: LNHDA and SQIVND (reference sequence). CDR3 loop: CASSILAGGPSEQFF. The CDR3 bases are TGTGCCAGTAGTATACTAGCGGGGGGGCCGAGTGAGCAGTTCTTC.

This rearrangement joins TRBV6-5 to TRBJ2-3; D remains ambiguous. V lost 6 bases and J lost 5, with 9 bases in between. The CDR3 extends over 12 amino acids. Germline V CDR1 and CDR2: MNHEY, SVGAGI. This CDR3 reads CASRASGDTQYF. In nucleotides, the CDR3 is TGTGCCAGCAGGGCATCTGGAGATACGCAGTATTTT.

This chain connects TRBV5-1 to TRBJ2-3, with D possibly matching TRBD2 (6 bases). Per germline, CDR1 SGHRS and CDR2 YFSETQ. There are 14 residues in the CDR3. V was clipped by 3 bases and J by 3 bases, with 11 bases between them. The CDR3 protein is CASSSGTVTDTQYF. The CDR3 nucleotides read TGCGCCAGCAGCTCTGGGACTGTTACAGATACGCAGTATTTT.

The chain has TRBV15 and TRBJ2-3, with D tentatively TRBD2 (7 bases). Germline V CDR1 and CDR2: LNHNV, YYDKDF (reference sequence). Trimming took off 8 bases at V and 6 bases at J, with 18 bases between the two ends. The CDR3 length is 14 residues. Here the CDR3 reads CATSGGGGRDTQYF. CDR3 bases: TGTGCCACCTCGGGGGGCGGTGGCAGGGATACGCAGTATTTT.

The chain is built from TRBV19 and TRBJ2-7, with a tentative D call TRBD2 (5 bases). Trimming removed 5 bases at V and 6 bases at J, with 11 bases between. CDR3 length equals 12 residues. Germline CDR1 is LNHDA and CDR2 is SQIVND (reference sequence). CDR3 in DNA: TGTGCCAGTAGTGAGGGCCCCTTCGAGCAGTACTTC. This translates into CASSEGPFEQYF.

V and J are TRBV11-2 and TRBJ2-5; TRBD1 agrees at 11 bases. From germline, CDR1 is SGHAT and CDR2 FQNNGV. The CDR3 has 16 residues. Germline trimming cut 5 bases from V and 5 bases from J; bases unmatched to any gene: 10. The CDR3 here is CASSLVGTGGLETQYF. The CDR3 DNA reads TGTGCCAGCAGCCTAGTCGGGACAGGGGGTCTGGAGACCCAGTACTTC.

The chain carries TRBV6-5 and TRBJ2-4; TRBD1 is a possible D gene (5 bases). The CDR3 loop spans 13 amino acids. V was trimmed by 6 bases and J by 8 bases, leaving 14 bases between them. The germline V gene encodes CDR1 MNHEY and CDR2 SVGAGI. Here the CDR3 reads CASRRPGKDIQYF. The CDR3 DNA reads as TGTGCCAGCAGACGCCCAGGGAAGGACATTCAGTACTTC.

The rearrangement joins TRBV19 to TRBJ2-5, with a tentative D call TRBD1 (5 bases). Germline CDR1 reads LNHDA; CDR2 reads SQIVND (reference sequence). The V end was cut by 5 bases, the J end by 1 base, with 8 bases between. The CDR3 loop spans 13 amino acids. CDR3 sequence: CASSRTSQETQYF. CDR3 nucleotide sequence: TGTGCCAGTAGTCGGACAAGCCAAGAGACCCAGTACTTC.

This clone came up a few times. The rearrangement joins TRBV11-3 to TRBJ1-6, with 9 bases identical to TRBD1. CDR1 is SGHNT and CDR2 is YENEEA in the germline V gene. The CDR3 is 13 amino acids. V trimming: 5 bases; J trimming: 9 bases; junction bases outside the gene matches: 2. CDR3 amino acids: CASSRDRASPLHF. The CDR3 DNA reads TGTGCCAGCAGCAGGGACAGGGCTTCACCCCTCCACTTT.

V gene TRBV7-2 combines with J gene TRBJ1-2; D is uncertain. Germline lookup yields CDR1 SGHTA and CDR2 FQGNSA. V lost 4 bases to trimming and J lost 4 bases, with 10 bases between them. This CDR3 has 13 amino acids. CDR3 coding DNA: TGTGCCAGCAGCTCCAGGATCAGCTATGGCTACACCTTC. Protein product: CASSSRISYGYTF.

The chain employs TRBV7-3 and TRBJ2-1; D perhaps matches TRBD1 (5 bases). The germline gives CDR1 SGHTA, CDR2 FQGTGA. The CDR3 runs to 19 residues. Deletions cut 5 bases from V and 8 bases from J, with 31 bases between. Here the CDR3 reads CASSPAPTRKTGMGHEQFF. CDR3 DNA sequence: TGTGCCAGCAGCCCCGCCCCAACCCGTAAGACTGGCATGGGGCATGAGCAGTTCTTC.

The rearrangement joins TRBV6-4 to TRBJ2-6; no clear D. CDR3 size: 14 residues. The germline V gene has CDR1 MRHNA and CDR2 SNTAGT. Trimming removed 4 bases from V and 0 bases from J, with 4 bases in between. This chain's CDR3 is CASSAISGANVLTF. As DNA, the CDR3 is TGTGCCAGCAGTGCTATCTCTGGGGCCAACGTCCTGACTTTC.

The chain carries TRBV19 and TRBJ1-6; 9 nucleotides match TRBD1. Germline V lookup: CDR1 LNHDA, CDR2 SQIVND (reference sequence). Trimming took 6 bases from V and 6 from J; bases not matched to a gene: 3. There are 14 residues in the CDR3. CDR3 in amino acids: CASSWGQGNSPLHF. The CDR3 DNA reads TGTGCCAGTAGCTGGGGACAGGGTAATTCACCCCTCCACTTT.

The chain recombines TRBV5-6 with TRBJ2-2; perhaps TRBD1 as D (6 bases). There are 16 residues in the CDR3. Germline CDR1 reads SGHDT; CDR2 reads YYEEEE. The ends were cut back, 7 bases at V and 2 bases at J, with 18 bases in the middle. The CDR3 sequence: CASGFLDRRNTGELFF. CDR3 in DNA: TGTGCCAGCGGATTTTTGGACAGAAGAAACACCGGGGAGCTGTTTTTT.

The J gene is TRBJ2-5, the V gene TRBV25-1; 9 bases match TRBD2. This CDR3 is 17 amino acids long. Unmatched junction bases numbered 13, after V lost 3 bases and J lost 5 bases. Germline V lookup: CDR1 MGHDK, CDR2 SYGVNS. CDR3 region: CASSDLSGGTGRETQYF. CDR3 nucleotide sequence: TGTGCCAGCAGTGACCTGAGCGGGGGGACCGGTAGGGAGACCCAGTACTTC. The full variable domain, in which reference TRBV25-1 and TRBJ2-5 provide the parts outside the CDR3, is EADIYQTPRYLVIGTGKKITLECSQTMGHDKMYWYQQDPGMELHLIHYSYGVNSTEKGDLSSESTVSRIRTEHFPLTLESARPSHTSQYLCASSDLSGGTGRETQYFGPGTRLLVL.

This chain uses TRBV6-1 with TRBJ2-3; tentatively, D is TRBD1 (7 bases). The germline V and J ends were trimmed by 10 bases and 3 bases, with 20 bases remaining between them. The CDR3 totals 15 residues. CDR1 and CDR2 from the germline V gene are MNHNS and SASEGT. CDR3 DNA sequence: TGTGCCACCACTCGAGGAGGGGGCCGAACAGATACGCAGTATTTT. This sequence encodes CATTRGGGRTDTQYF.

This clone was recorded a few times. The chain carries TRBV5-1 and TRBJ1-1, with D unclear. This CDR3 contains 14 residues. V gave up 4 bases and J gave up 6 bases, with 16 bases separating them. The V gene's germline CDR1 is SGHRS and CDR2 YFSETQ. The CDR3 sequence is CASSPSGLWAEAFF. The DNA of the CDR3 is TGCGCCAGCAGCCCGAGCGGGCTGTGGGCTGAAGCTTTCTTT. Full variable domain (remainder filled in from reference TRBV5-1 and TRBJ1-1): KAGVTQTPRYLIKTRGQQVTLSCSPISGHRSVSWYQQTPGQGLQFLFEYFSETQRNKGNFPGRFSGRQFSNSRSEMNVSTLELGDSALYLCASSPSGLWAEAFFGQGTRLTVV.

The chain recombines TRBV27 with TRBJ1-5; D may be TRBD1 (6 bases). CDR3 length: 17 residues. The V gene's germline CDR1 is MNHEY and CDR2 SMNVEV (reference sequence). V gave up 5 bases and J gave up 0 bases, with 17 bases separating them. In DNA, the CDR3 is TGTGCCAGCAGTCCCTGGGAGGGGGATTATAGCAATCAGCCCCAGCATTTT. Its translation is CASSPWEGDYSNQPQHF.

This clone has a single count. The rearrangement links TRBV4-1 to TRBJ1-5, with D possibly TRBD1 on 6 matching bases. Germline V lookup: CDR1 MGHRA, CDR2 YSYEKL. The V and J ends lost 4 bases and 0 bases respectively, with 10 bases between them. The CDR3 extends over 15 amino acids. DNA for the CDR3: TGCGCCAGCAGCCCCGAGGACAGTAGCAATCAGCCCCAGCATTTT. This encodes CASSPEDSSNQPQHF.

This chain joins TRBV5-6 and TRBJ1-2; D is possibly TRBD1 (6 bases). The germline V gene encodes CDR1 SGHDT and CDR2 YYEEEE. V lost 4 bases, J lost 2 bases, and 9 bases lay in between. CDR3 length: 13 amino acids. Here the CDR3 DNA reads TGTGCCAGCAGCCAAACAGGGAACTATGGCTACACCTTC. Encoded protein: CASSQTGNYGYTF.

This clone has just one count. The gene calls are TRBV9 and TRBJ1-2; D unresolved. Germline CDR1 reads SGDLS; CDR2 reads YYNGEE. Trimming removed 3 bases from V and 5 bases from J, with 5 bases in between. This CDR3 contains 11 residues. For the CDR3, the DNA is TGTGCCAGCAGCGCGGGATATGGCTACACCTTC. It specifies CASSAGYGYTF. The full variable domain, in which reference TRBV9 and TRBJ1-2 provide the parts outside the CDR3, is DSGVTQTPKHLITATGQRVTLRCSPRSGDLSVYWYQQSLDQGLQFLIQYYNGEERAKGNILERFSAQQFPDLHSELNLSSLELGDSALYFCASSAGYGYTFGSGTRLTVV.

J is TRBJ1-4 and V is TRBV5-1; TRBD1 matches 7 bases. The CDR3 consists of 14 residues. Per the germline V gene, CDR1 is SGHRS and CDR2 is YFSETQ. V gave up 3 bases and J gave up 8 bases; unmatched junction bases: 7. CDR3 residues: CASSYGQAGEKLFF. The CDR3 nucleotides are TGCGCCAGCAGCTATGGACAGGCGGGGGAAAAACTGTTTTTT.

The chain employs TRBV28 and TRBJ2-5; no firm D call. CDR1 and CDR2 from the germline V gene are MDHEN and SYDVKM. V gave up 2 bases and J gave up 4 bases, with 5 bases separating them. This CDR3 contains 12 residues. CDR3 sequence reads: CASSLLRETQYF. CDR3 DNA sequence: TGTGCCAGCAGTTTACTTCGAGAGACCCAGTACTTC.

The gene calls are TRBV13 and TRBJ1-4; TRBD1 is a possible D gene (5 bases). Trimming shortened V by 5 bases and J by 2 bases, and 21 bases separated the two germline ends. CDR3 length: 18 amino acids. Germline V CDR1 and CDR2: PRHDT, FYEKMQ (reference sequence). CDR3 in amino acids: CASSRKQVRRRTNEKLFF. For the CDR3, the DNA is TGTGCCAGCAGCCGAAAACAGGTTCGACGCCGGACTAATGAAAAACTGTTTTTT.

This chain connects TRBV27 to TRBJ1-5; possibly TRBD1 for D (6 bases). V gave up 5 bases and J gave up 5 bases, with 16 bases separating them. Germline V gene lookup returns CDR1 MNHEY and CDR2 SMNVEV (reference sequence). This CDR3 is 15 amino acids long. Here the CDR3 DNA reads TGTGCCAGCAGTACCCTCGCAGGGGCTTATCAGCCCCAGCATTTT. It is translated as CASSTLAGAYQPQHF.

This clone was observed once. The chain carries TRBV29-1 and TRBJ1-5; 9 nucleotides match TRBD1. J gave up 5 bases and V 4 bases, and 0 bases lay outside the gene matches. This CDR3 spans 12 amino acids. Germline V CDR1 and CDR2: SQVTM, ANQGSEA. The CDR3 region is CSVGQGDQPQHF. The CDR3 DNA reads TGCAGCGTTGGACAGGGGGATCAGCCCCAGCATTTT.

The V call is TRBV7-6, the J call TRBJ2-3; a weak D match, TRBD2 (5 bases). Germline loops: CDR1 SGHVS, CDR2 FNYEAQ. The CDR3 spans 15 residues. Trimming took 5 bases from V and 0 from J, leaving 12 bases between them. CDR3 protein: CASSVGAVSTDTQYF. In DNA, the CDR3 is TGTGCCAGCAGCGTAGGAGCGGTTAGCACAGATACGCAGTATTTT.

CDR3 loop: CAISESIPEGGNEQYF. The CDR3 DNA sequence: TGTGCCATCAGTGAGTCGATCCCGGAGGGAGGAAACGAGCAGTACTTC. The chain joins TRBV10-3 to TRBJ2-7; D may be TRBD2 (6 bases). This CDR3 is 16 amino acids long. The germline V gene has CDR1 ENHRY and CDR2 SYGVKD. The V and J ends lost 0 bases and 5 bases respectively, with 17 bases between them.